A selection of T cell receptor beta chains follows, all from one sample in a study of blood T cell repertoires in COVID-19. The repertoire was sequenced with immunoSEQ multiplex PCR; TCRdb's copy has only in-frame clones and lacks some. The table includes around 130,000 clones, approximately 90% detected once. Sequenced: peripheral blood. The receptors derive from a man between 65 and 85 years old with active COVID-19. The CDR3 runs from the conserved cysteine through the conserved F or W. The D gene is left open where the match is weak. Only some rows state a clone size, as once, few, many or a class for expanded clones.

v_gene: TRBV6-6
d_gene: .
j_gene: TRBJ1-1
abundance: .
len: 14
CDR3aa: CASSLDSGAMGAFF
CDR3nt: TGTGCCAGCAGTCTTGATTCAGGGGCAATGGGGGCTTTCTTT

v_gene: TRBV3-1/TRBV3-2
d_gene: .
j_gene: TRBJ1-6
abundance: .
len: 12
CDR3aa: CASSLHGLPLHF
CDR3nt: TGTGCCAGCAGCTTACACGGACTACCCCTCCACTTT

v_gene: TRBV18
d_gene: .
j_gene: TRBJ1-1
abundance: once
len: 13
CDR3aa: CASSRTENTEAFF
CDR3nt: TGTGCCAGTTCGCGAACAGAGAACACTGAAGCTTTCTTT

v_gene: TRBV5-8
d_gene: .
j_gene: TRBJ1-4
abundance: .
len: 14
CDR3aa: CASSLSGTNEKLFF
CDR3nt: TGTGCCAGCAGCTTGTCGGGGACTAATGAAAAACTGTTTTTT

v_gene: TRBV16
d_gene: TRBD1
j_gene: TRBJ1-1
abundance: .
len: 14
CDR3aa: CASSQSRGRTEAFF
CDR3nt: TGTGCCAGCAGCCAATCGAGGGGGCGCACTGAAGCTTTCTTT

v_gene: TRBV6-5
d_gene: .
j_gene: TRBJ2-1
abundance: .
len: 15
CDR3aa: CARSRVTGSYNEQFF
CDR3nt: TGTGCCAGGAGCAGGGTAACCGGCTCCTACAATGAGCAGTTCTTC

v_gene: TRBV27
d_gene: TRBD2
j_gene: TRBJ2-1
abundance: .
len: 16
CDR3aa: CASSSYRGRGDHEQFF
CDR3nt: TGTGCCAGCAGCTCCTATCGCGGGAGAGGGGACCATGAGCAGTTCTTC

v_gene: TRBV6-6
d_gene: TRBD2
j_gene: TRBJ2-1
abundance: .
len: 15
CDR3aa: CASSYTSGKGNEQFF
CDR3nt: TGTGCCAGCAGTTACACTAGCGGGAAGGGCAATGAGCAGTTCTTC

v_gene: TRBV2
d_gene: .
j_gene: TRBJ1-2
abundance: .
len: 12
CDR3aa: CASTLLSSGYTF
CDR3nt: TGTGCCAGCACCCTCCTCTCGAGCGGCTACACCTTC

v_gene: TRBV3-1/TRBV3-2
d_gene: TRBD1
j_gene: TRBJ2-1
abundance: .
len: 15
CDR3aa: CASSHPKGQLNEQFF
CDR3nt: TGTGCCAGCAGCCATCCAAAGGGACAGCTCAATGAGCAGTTCTTC

v_gene: TRBV28
d_gene: .
j_gene: TRBJ2-3
abundance: .
len: 15
CDR3aa: CASSPPRGSTDTQYF
CDR3nt: TGTGCCAGCAGCCCCCCCCGGGGGAGCACAGATACGCAGTATTTT

v_gene: TRBV5-1
d_gene: TRBD1
j_gene: TRBJ2-2
abundance: .
len: 14
CDR3aa: CASRDRRNTGELFF
CDR3nt: TGCGCCAGCCGGGACAGGAGGAACACCGGGGAGCTGTTTTTT

v_gene: TRBV12-5
d_gene: TRBD2
j_gene: TRBJ2-7
abundance: .
len: 20
CDR3aa: CASGSLIRTSGGGIGYEQYF
CDR3nt: TGTGCTAGTGGTTCGCTCATCAGGACTAGCGGGGGGGGAATCGGTTACGAGCAGTACTTC

v_gene: TRBV19
d_gene: .
j_gene: TRBJ1-3
abundance: few
len: 15
CDR3aa: CASSSRLSSGNTIYF
CDR3nt: TGTGCCAGTAGTTCCCGCCTCAGCTCTGGAAACACCATATATTTT

v_gene: TRBV2
d_gene: .
j_gene: TRBJ2-5
abundance: .
len: 13
CDR3aa: CASRGQSTETQYF
CDR3nt: TGTGCCAGCAGAGGACAGTCGACGGAGACCCAGTACTTC

v_gene: TRBV6-2/TRBV6-3
d_gene: TRBD1
j_gene: TRBJ2-7
abundance: .
len: 14
CDR3aa: CASSPGTGSYEQYF
CDR3nt: TGTGCCAGCAGCCCCGGGACAGGGTCCTACGAGCAGTACTTC

v_gene: TRBV28
d_gene: .
j_gene: TRBJ2-7
abundance: .
len: 14
CDR3aa: CASSYSRPGYEQYF
CDR3nt: TGTGCCAGCAGTTACAGCAGGCCAGGCTACGAGCAGTACTTC

v_gene: TRBV6-5
d_gene: .
j_gene: TRBJ2-3
abundance: .
len: 13
CDR3aa: CAGGEWGVDTQYF
CDR3nt: TGTGCCGGGGGAGAGTGGGGGGTAGATACGCAGTATTTT

v_gene: TRBV7-2
d_gene: .
j_gene: TRBJ2-1
abundance: .
len: 13
CDR3aa: CASSRTVGWEQFF
CDR3nt: TGTGCCAGCAGTCGGACTGTTGGGTGGGAGCAGTTCTTC

v_gene: TRBV30
d_gene: TRBD2
j_gene: TRBJ2-7
abundance: few
len: 15
CDR3aa: CAWNKRGLAGGEQYF
CDR3nt: TGTGCCTGGAACAAAAGAGGCCTAGCGGGAGGCGAGCAGTACTTC

v_gene: TRBV7-2
d_gene: .
j_gene: TRBJ1-1
abundance: once
len: 15
CDR3aa: CASSLGELKNTEAFF
CDR3nt: TGTGCCAGCAGCTTAGGAGAGCTGAAGAACACTGAAGCTTTCTTT

v_gene: TRBV30
d_gene: .
j_gene: TRBJ1-1
abundance: .
len: 14
CDR3aa: CASQPGAMNTEAFF
CDR3nt: TGTGCCTCTCAGCCAGGGGCGATGAACACTGAAGCTTTCTTT

v_gene: TRBV6-1
d_gene: TRBD2
j_gene: TRBJ2-7
abundance: .
len: 15
CDR3aa: CASSEDGGRFYEQYF
CDR3nt: TGTGCCAGCAGTGAAGACGGCGGGAGATTTTACGAGCAGTACTTC

v_gene: TRBV6-2/TRBV6-3
d_gene: TRBD2
j_gene: TRBJ2-3
abundance: few
len: 16
CDR3aa: CASSIEASGILDTQYF
CDR3nt: TGTGCCAGCAGCATCGAGGCTAGCGGCATTCTAGATACGCAGTATTTT

v_gene: TRBV24-1
d_gene: .
j_gene: TRBJ1-1
abundance: .
len: 20
CDR3aa: CATSDNSFLLSAGMNTEAFF
CDR3nt: TGTGCCACCAGTGACAACTCCTTCCTTTTATCCGCGGGGATGAACACTGAAGCTTTCTTT

v_gene: TRBV7-2
d_gene: .
j_gene: TRBJ2-5
abundance: once
len: 16
CDR3aa: CASGGRQDPLQETQYF
CDR3nt: TGTGCCAGCGGGGGTCGACAGGACCCGTTGCAGGAGACCCAGTACTTC

v_gene: TRBV5-1
d_gene: .
j_gene: TRBJ2-7
abundance: .
len: 15
CDR3aa: CASSLEGGIAAEQYF
CDR3nt: TGCGCCAGCAGCTTGGAAGGAGGGATTGCTGCCGAGCAGTACTTC

v_gene: TRBV5-1
d_gene: .
j_gene: TRBJ2-2
abundance: .
len: 16
CDR3aa: CASSLTAGLYTGELFF
CDR3nt: TGCGCCAGCAGCTTGACGGCAGGGCTGTACACCGGGGAGCTGTTTTTT

v_gene: TRBV29-1
d_gene: TRBD2
j_gene: TRBJ2-1
abundance: .
len: 15
CDR3aa: CSVEWGGTSLNEQFF
CDR3nt: TGCAGCGTTGAATGGGGGGGGACTAGCCTCAATGAGCAGTTCTTC

v_gene: TRBV5-1
d_gene: .
j_gene: TRBJ2-7
abundance: .
len: 12
CDR3aa: CASSIGTYEQYF
CDR3nt: TGCGCCAGCAGTATCGGGACCTACGAGCAGTACTTC

v_gene: TRBV28
d_gene: .
j_gene: TRBJ1-6
abundance: .
len: 13
CDR3aa: CASIQGYNSPLHF
CDR3nt: TGTGCCAGCATCCAGGGTTATAATTCACCCCTCCACTTT

v_gene: TRBV19
d_gene: TRBD1
j_gene: TRBJ1-6
abundance: .
len: 13
CDR3aa: CASSVDRESPLHF
CDR3nt: TGTGCCAGTAGTGTTGACAGGGAATCACCCCTCCACTTT

v_gene: TRBV6-5
d_gene: TRBD2
j_gene: TRBJ2-2
abundance: .
len: 15
CDR3aa: CASHPASGKTGELFF
CDR3nt: TGTGCCAGCCACCCCGCTAGCGGGAAAACCGGGGAGCTGTTTTTT

v_gene: TRBV28
d_gene: TRBD1
j_gene: TRBJ2-7
abundance: .
len: 13
CDR3aa: CASSPGQGYEQYF
CDR3nt: TGTGCCAGCAGTCCGGGACAGGGGTACGAGCAGTACTTC

v_gene: TRBV19
d_gene: .
j_gene: TRBJ2-6
abundance: few
len: 15
CDR3aa: CASSIHRSGANVLTF
CDR3nt: TGTGCCAGTAGTATCCACAGATCTGGGGCCAACGTCCTGACTTTC

v_gene: TRBV5-1
d_gene: .
j_gene: TRBJ1-1
abundance: .
len: 16
CDR3aa: CASSLGGGPRGTEAFF
CDR3nt: TGCGCCAGCAGCTTGGGCGGGGGGCCAAGAGGCACTGAAGCTTTCTTT

v_gene: TRBV7-2
d_gene: .
j_gene: TRBJ2-1
abundance: .
len: 14
CDR3aa: CASSSDWGGNEQFF
CDR3nt: TGTGCCAGCAGCTCTGATTGGGGAGGCAATGAGCAGTTCTTC